The 21 T cell receptor beta chains presented below share a single source sample, sequenced in a study of blood T cell repertoires in COVID-19. Some clones are missing from TCRdb's copy, which holds only in-frame ones; the method was immunoSEQ multiplex PCR. In the table there are 200,000 to 300,000 clones, approximately 85% of which are singletons. Source material: peripheral blood. These receptors were taken from a man in his forties or fifties with acute or convalescent COVID-19.

The V call is TRBV9, the J call TRBJ2-1; 8 bases map to TRBD2. V lost 1 base, J lost 5 bases, and 5 bases stayed unmatched. The CDR3 is 15 amino acids. CDR1 and CDR2 (germline): SGDLS, YYNGEE. CDR3: CASSVSGGSHNEQFF. Here the CDR3 DNA reads TGTGCCAGCAGCGTAAGCGGGGGCTCTCACAATGAGCAGTTCTTC.

The genes are TRBV9 and TRBJ2-7; 7 nucleotides match TRBD1. Germline CDR1 SGDLS, CDR2 YYNGEE. V was clipped by 0 bases and J by 0 bases; unmatched bases: 3. This CDR3 is 15 amino acids long. In nucleotides, the CDR3 is TGTGCCAGCAGCGTAGGGGACAGCAACTCCTACGAGCAGTACTTC. Translated, it gives CASSVGDSNSYEQYF.

The genes are TRBV5-1 and TRBJ1-1; D call uncertain. V lost 0 bases and J lost 11, with 11 bases in between. CDR1 is SGHRS and CDR2 is YFSETQ in the germline V gene. The CDR3 loop spans 12 amino acids. The CDR3 protein is CASSLGPGGAFF. CDR3 bases: TGCGCCAGCAGCTTGGGTCCGGGTGGGGCTTTCTTT. Drawing the rest from reference TRBV5-1 and TRBJ1-1, the complete variable domain is KAGVTQTPRYLIKTRGQQVTLSCSPISGHRSVSWYQQTPGQGLQFLFEYFSETQRNKGNFPGRFSGRQFSNSRSEMNVSTLELGDSALYLCASSLGPGGAFFGQGTRLTVV.

This rearrangement joins TRBV5-1 to TRBJ2-1, with 7 bases aligning to TRBD2. V shed 4 bases, J shed 9 bases, and the junction held 7 bases outside the gene matches. The CDR3 is 13 residues long. Per germline, CDR1 SGHRS and CDR2 YFSETQ. CDR3 nucleotides: TGCGCCAGCAGCGACGGGACTACCACTGAGCAGTTCTTC. Residues: CASSDGTTTEQFF.

The V call is TRBV9, the J call TRBJ2-1; D perhaps matches TRBD2 (5 bases). This CDR3 region has 13 residues. The germline V gene has CDR1 SGDLS and CDR2 YYNGEE. V was clipped by 3 bases and J by 6 bases, with 10 bases between them. Here the CDR3 DNA reads TGTGCCAGCAGCGACTCCGGGGTCAATGAGCAGTTCTTC. Translation: CASSDSGVNEQFF.

The chain joins TRBV5-5 to TRBJ2-1, with 13 positions matching TRBD2. The CDR3 runs to 16 residues. Germline loops: CDR1 SGHKS, CDR2 YYEKEE (reference sequence). V trimming: 3 bases; J trimming: 10 bases; junction bases outside the gene matches: 10. The CDR3 region has the DNA TGTGCCAGCAGCTCCACTAGCGGGGGGGGCCCTGCGGAGCAGTTCTTC. Translated, it gives CASSSTSGGGPAEQFF.

This chain connects TRBV19 to TRBJ2-7; D call uncertain. Trimming shortened V by 0 bases and J by 4 bases, and 13 bases separated the two germline ends. Germline CDR1 LNHDA, CDR2 SQIVND (reference sequence). This CDR3 comprises 15 residues. Here the CDR3 DNA reads TGTGCCAGTAGTATAGAATATGGGCTGGGTTACGAGCAGTACTTC. Amino acids: CASSIEYGLGYEQYF. Full variable domain (outside the CDR3, taken from reference TRBV19 and TRBJ2-7): DGGITQSPKYLFRKEGQNVTLSCEQNLNHDAMYWYRQDPGQGLRLIYYSQIVNDFQKGDIAEGYSVSREKKESFPLTVTSAQKNPTAFYLCASSIEYGLGYEQYFGPGTRLTVT.

V usage is TRBV11-3 and J usage is TRBJ2-5, with 7 nucleotides matching TRBD1. In germline, CDR1 is SGHNT, CDR2 YENEEA. The CDR3 consists of 14 residues. J lost 1 base, V lost 4 bases, and 3 bases had no gene match. CDR3 amino acids: CASSSGQSQETQYF. The CDR3 nucleotides are TGTGCCAGCAGCTCGGGACAGTCCCAAGAGACCCAGTACTTC. The full variable domain, rest sourced from reference TRBV11-3 and TRBJ2-5, is EAGVVQSPRYKIIEKKQPVAFWCNPISGHNTLYWYLQNLGQGPELLIRYENEEAVDDSQLPKDRFSAERLKGVDSTLKIQPAELGDSAVYLCASSSGQSQETQYFGPGTRLLVL.

The chain combines TRBV28 with TRBJ2-1; 9 bases are shared with TRBD2. Trimming removed 3 bases from V and 8 bases from J; junction bases left unmatched: 8. Germline loops: CDR1 MDHEN, CDR2 SYDVKM. The CDR3 contains 15 residues. In DNA form, the CDR3 reads TGTGCCAGCAGTTTCGGGGCGGGAGGGCCCGATGAGCAGTTCTTC. It yields the protein CASSFGAGGPDEQFF.

This clone was seen ten or more times. The chain has TRBV7-9 and TRBJ2-5, with 7 bases aligning to TRBD1. This CDR3 is 15 amino acids long. The germline gives CDR1 SEHNR, CDR2 FQNEAQ (reference sequence). V gave up 5 bases and J gave up 5 bases; unmatched junction bases: 11. The CDR3 bases are TGTGCCAGCAGCCATTATCAGGGGGTAGGCGAGACCCAGTACTTC. Encoded protein: CASSHYQGVGETQYF.

This chain links TRBV19 with TRBJ1-5; TRBD1 agrees at 10 bases. V was clipped by 5 bases and J by 5 bases; unmatched bases: 6. Germline V gene sequence: CDR1 LNHDA, CDR2 SQIVND (reference sequence). The CDR3 totals 15 residues. The CDR3 DNA follows: TGTGCCAGTAGTTCGTGGGACAGGGGACATCAGCCCCAGCATTTT. It specifies CASSSWDRGHQPQHF.

Turning to this clone: Other nucleotide sequences from this sample produce the same CDR3. CDR3 residues: CASSQGGHSNQPQHF. Written as DNA, the CDR3 is TGTGCCAGCAGCCAAGGGGGACACAGCAATCAGCCCCAGCATTTT. The chain links TRBV3-1 (or the pseudogene TRBV3-2) to TRBJ1-5, with D tentatively TRBD1 (6 bases). The CDR3 totals 15 residues. V lost 1 base to trimming and J lost 1 base, with 8 bases between them. Germline CDR1 is LGHDT and CDR2 is YNNKEL (reference sequence).

This clone has only one observation. The V and J genes are TRBV18 and TRBJ1-1; 7 nucleotides match TRBD1. The CDR3 runs 13 residues. V gave up 5 bases and J gave up 4 bases; unmatched junction bases: 4. Germline CDR1 reads KGHSH; CDR2 reads LQKENI. The CDR3 spells CASSDRVSTEAFF. CDR3 DNA sequence: TGTGCCAGCTCAGACAGGGTTAGCACTGAAGCTTTCTTT.

CDR3 loop: CASSVDRFYEQYF. CDR3 nucleotides: TGCGCCAGCAGCGTAGACAGGTTTTACGAGCAGTACTTC. The V gene is TRBV5-1, the J gene TRBJ2-7; possibly TRBD1 for D (6 bases). This CDR3 has 13 residues. V lost 4 bases to trimming and J lost 4 bases, with 12 bases between them. Germline CDR1 reads SGHRS; CDR2 reads YFSETQ. Full variable domain (remainder filled in from reference TRBV5-1 and TRBJ2-7): KAGVTQTPRYLIKTRGQQVTLSCSPISGHRSVSWYQQTPGQGLQFLFEYFSETQRNKGNFPGRFSGRQFSNSRSEMNVSTLELGDSALYLCASSVDRFYEQYFGPGTRLTVT.

The chain has TRBV9 and TRBJ2-2, with D unclear. CDR3 length: 15 amino acids. Per the germline V gene, CDR1 is SGDLS and CDR2 is YYNGEE. Trimming cost V 0 bases and J 4 bases, with 10 bases left between them. The CDR3 is CASSVAGSTTGELFF. CDR3 nucleotide sequence: TGTGCCAGCAGCGTAGCCGGGTCGACCACCGGGGAGCTGTTTTTT.

The chain uses TRBV2 and TRBJ2-5; D is ambiguous. The germline CDR1 and CDR2 sequences are SNHLY and FYNNEI. This CDR3 has 11 residues. V lost 6 bases to trimming and J lost 2 bases, with 4 bases between them. This CDR3 is CASSQQETQYF. The CDR3 DNA reads as TGTGCCAGCAGCCAGCAAGAGACCCAGTACTTC.

CDR3 amino acids: CASSSQGYGYTF. CDR3 in DNA: TGTGCCAGCAGCTCACAGGGTTATGGCTACACCTTC. The chain carries TRBV14 and TRBJ1-2; the D gene is possibly TRBD1 (6 bases). CDR1 SGHDN and CDR2 FVKESK come from the germline V gene. V was clipped by 5 bases and J by 5 bases, with 9 bases between them. There are 12 residues in the CDR3.

This chain connects TRBV6-5 to TRBJ2-7, with TRBD2 identical over 8 bases. Germline CDR1 MNHEY, CDR2 SVGAGI. The CDR3 runs 15 residues. Trimming took 6 bases from V and 5 from J; bases not matched to a gene: 12. CDR3 nucleotides: TGTGCCAGCAGCATAATAGGACTAGCTCTCAACGAGCAGTACTTC. It translates to CASSIIGLALNEQYF.

V gene TRBV4-2 combines with J gene TRBJ2-2, with D uncertain. CDR1 and CDR2 (germline): LGHNA, YNFKEQ. CDR3 size: 15 residues. V lost 3 bases and J lost 4, with 12 bases in between. As DNA, the CDR3 is TGTGCCAGCAGCCATAAAGACAAGTCCACCGGGGAGCTGTTTTTT. It encodes CASSHKDKSTGELFF.

The V call is TRBV2, the J call TRBJ1-5, with 7 bases fitting TRBD1. The germline CDR1 and CDR2 sequences are SNHLY and FYNNEI. The trim removed 6 bases at V and 4 bases at J, leaving 9 bases unmatched. CDR3 length equals 15 residues. DNA for the CDR3: TGTGCCAGCAGCCGACAGGGAGGAGTAAATCAGCCCCAGCATTTT. Translated: CASSRQGGVNQPQHF.

J is TRBJ1-4 and V is TRBV3-1 (or the pseudogene TRBV3-2), with a weak D call TRBD1 (5 bases). The CDR3 contains 12 residues. Per the germline V gene, CDR1 is LGHDT and CDR2 is YNNKEL (reference sequence). Trimming shortened V by 4 bases and J by 12 bases, and 12 bases separated the two germline ends. CDR3 DNA: TGTGCCAGCAGCCGACCGGGACTGGAACTGTTTTTT. Translated: CASSRPGLELFF.